The entry below gives a single TCR beta chain sequence along with its context. Its specificity is unknown. The CDR3 loop spans 17 amino acids. Germline V lookup: CDR1 MGHRA, CDR2 YSYEKL. Trimming cost V 4 bases and J 9 bases, with 26 bases left between them. The entry originates in a study of human T cells and chemical hapten exposure. The time point was: patch test 1, 2 weeks after DPC sensitization. The treatment denotes: therapeutic diphenylcyclopropenone sensitization with weekly scalp DPC. For the library, individual cDNA molecules each received unique molecular identifiers. One entry per CDR3 protein results from TCRdb running MiXCR on the RACE reads. The sample lists 300,000 to 450,000 distinct CDR3 sequences; about 4.8% were seen once. Study-wide results and caveats: Controls formed significantly fewer large CDR3 similarity clusters than expanded TCRs did.

The rearrangement joins TRBV4-1 to TRBJ2-3; either TRBD1 or TRBD2 may supply D (5 bases each). This sequence was found in a woman aged 45-65 years with alopecia areata. Some clones in this sample may be carry-over from other donors' samples. Here the sequenced sample was whole blood, taken in connection with sensitization to the hapten diphenylcyclopropenone (DPC). In nucleotides, the CDR3 is TGCGCCAGCAGCCTCCCCCTCGGACGGGGCCCCGAGAAGACGCAGTATTTT. Translating it yields CASSLPLGRGPEKTQYF.